The next 13 T cell receptor beta chains were all read from a single sample in a study of PD-L1 blockade in urothelial cancer (dated by TCRdb to the late 2010s). The library was made by the immunoSEQ multiplex PCR assay. As stored in TCRdb, this immuneACCESS dataset retains in-frame rearrangements with V and J assigned. A fraction of the clones does not appear; measured against another copy, unresolved V genes explain less than half of the discrepancy, and the remainder lacks a known reason. A total of 35,000 to 40,000 clones appear in this sample, over 70% of them only once. The top ten clones comprise 3.5% of the sample. This material consisted of PBMCs, taken around atezolizumab (anti-PD-L1) treatment. These receptors all come from a man in his sixties or seventies with urothelial cancer.

The V gene is TRBV15, the J gene TRBJ1-2; D ambiguous. The CDR3 contains 13 residues. V was trimmed by 1 base and J by 3 bases, leaving 6 bases between them. The V gene's germline CDR1 is LNHNV and CDR2 YYDKDF (reference sequence). CDR3 sequence: CATSRARDYGYTF. The CDR3 DNA reads TGTGCCACCAGCAGAGCTCGGGACTATGGCTACACCTTC.

This chain uses TRBV9 with TRBJ1-6; maybe TRBD1 (5 bases). The length of the CDR3 is 14 residues. CDR1 SGDLS and CDR2 YYNGEE come from the germline V gene. With 4 bases removed from V and 10 bases from J, the gap between germline ends came to 15 bases. CDR3 protein: CASSSHAGESPLHF. CDR3 DNA sequence: TGTGCCAGCAGCTCCCATGCGGGGGAGTCACCCCTCCACTTT.

The chain uses TRBV7-3 and TRBJ2-3, with D unclear. The CDR3 contains 14 residues. Trimming cost V 6 bases and J 6 bases, with 16 bases left between them. Germline lookup yields CDR1 SGHTA and CDR2 FQGTGA. The CDR3 nucleotides read TGTGCCAGCAGTTATCTCGGTAGTATGGATACGCAGTATTTT. Protein product: CASSYLGSMDTQYF. Based on the CDR3 plus reference TRBV7-3 and TRBJ2-3, the full variable domain is GAGVSQTPSNKVTEKGKYVELRCDPISGHTALYWYRQSLGQGPEFLIYFQGTGAADDSGLPNDRFFAVRPEGSVSTLKIQRTERGDSAVYLCASSYLGSMDTQYFGPGTRLTVL.

A single count supports this clone. This chain connects TRBV10-1 to TRBJ1-6, with D possibly TRBD1 on 5 matching bases. The V gene's germline CDR1 is WNHNN and CDR2 SYGVQD (reference sequence). The CDR3 covers 14 residues. V gave up 8 bases and J gave up 10 bases, with 18 bases separating them. DNA for the CDR3: TGCGCCAGCCACCCTGGCAGGGAGGGATCACCCCTCCACTTT. Translation gives CASHPGREGSPLHF.

CDR3 region: CSVVSEVGATEAFF. The CDR3 DNA reads TGCAGCGTTGTTTCCGAGGTAGGGGCCACTGAAGCTTTCTTT. The chain links TRBV29-1 to TRBJ1-1; maybe TRBD1 (5 bases). Trimming removed 4 bases at V and 4 bases at J, with 16 bases between. Germline CDR1 is SQVTM and CDR2 is ANQGSEA. The CDR3 covers 14 residues. Full variable domain (missing parts from reference TRBV29-1 and TRBJ1-1): SAVISQKPSRDICQRGTSLTIQCQVDSQVTMMFWYRQQPGQSLTLIATANQGSEATYESGFVIDKFPISRPNLTFSTLTVSNMSPEDSSIYLCSVVSEVGATEAFFGQGTRLTVV.

This clone was recorded a few times. The gene calls are TRBV2 and TRBJ2-1, with D perhaps matching TRBD2 (6 bases). Germline CDR1 is SNHLY and CDR2 is FYNNEI. This CDR3 has 13 amino acids. Between the trimmed V and J ends, which lost 8 bases and 3 bases, there was a span of 11 bases. The CDR3, as DNA: TGTGCCAGCGGTACTAGCTTCTACAATGAGCAGTTCTTC. Translated, it gives CASGTSFYNEQFF.

V usage is TRBV12-5 and J usage is TRBJ1-3, with unresolved D. CDR1 LGHNT and CDR2 FRNRAP come from the germline V gene. The germline V and J ends were trimmed by 7 bases and 1 base, with 17 bases remaining between them. The CDR3 sequence is 16 residues long. CDR3 sequence: CASARGPGFSGNTIYF. CDR3 DNA sequence: TGTGCTAGTGCCCGCGGGCCGGGATTTTCTGGAAACACCATATATTTT.

This sequence joins TRBV19 and TRBJ1-5, with 7 bases lining up with TRBD1. Germline CDR1 LNHDA, CDR2 SQIVND (reference sequence). The CDR3 runs 14 residues. V shed 3 bases, J shed 3 bases, and the junction held 2 bases outside the gene matches. CDR3 nucleotides: TGTGCCAGTAGTATTGGGACAGACAATCAGCCCCAGCATTTT. Protein sequence: CASSIGTDNQPQHF.

This clone was detected only a few times. The chain couples TRBV7-7 to TRBJ1-1; D not certain. V lost 4 bases and J 8 bases, leaving 14 bases between the germline ends. From germline, CDR1 is SSHAT and CDR2 FNYEAQ (reference sequence). This CDR3 spans 13 amino acids. Here the CDR3 DNA reads TGTGCCAGCAGCTCACAACCTGGGCTGGAAGCTTTCTTT. This translates into CASSSQPGLEAFF.

V gene TRBV19 combines with J gene TRBJ1-4, with TRBD1 identical over 8 bases. Germline lookup yields CDR1 LNHDA and CDR2 SQIVND (reference sequence). The CDR3 spans 14 residues. The J segment lost 5 bases and the V segment lost 6 bases, leaving 5 bases of the junction unmatched. The CDR3 loop is CASRDRAGNEKLFF. Here the CDR3 DNA reads TGTGCCAGTAGGGACAGGGCAGGGAATGAAAAACTGTTTTTT.

V is TRBV5-6 and J is TRBJ2-4, with D uncertain. Trimming took 3 bases from V and 9 from J, leaving 19 bases between them. The CDR3 is 15 residues long. Germline V gene lookup returns CDR1 SGHDT and CDR2 YYEEEE. CDR3 nucleotide sequence: TGTGCCAGCAGCTCGAACCCGATAGCCCCGGGCATTCAGTACTTC. Residues: CASSSNPIAPGIQYF.

The chain has TRBV5-1 and TRBJ2-1, with D perhaps matching TRBD1 (6 bases). The CDR3 sequence is 13 residues long. V dropped 0 bases and J dropped 7 bases, with 8 bases sitting between them. CDR1 is SGHRS and CDR2 is YFSETQ in the germline V gene. In nucleotides, the CDR3 is TGCGCCAGCAGCTTGGACAGGGCGAATGAGCAGTTCTTC. Translated, it gives CASSLDRANEQFF.

This clone is a singleton in its sample. The chain has TRBV30 and TRBJ1-1, with unresolved D. The CDR3 totals 13 residues. V was shortened by 2 bases and J by 4 bases, with 11 bases between the two germline ends. From germline, CDR1 is GTSNPN and CDR2 SVGIG (reference sequence). CDR3 in DNA: TGTGCCTGGAGTTTACCGAGAGGCACTGAAGCTTTCTTT. It yields the protein CAWSLPRGTEAFF. The full variable domain, in which reference TRBV30 and TRBJ1-1 provide the parts outside the CDR3, is SQTIHQWPATLVQPVGSPLSLECTVEGTSNPNLYWYRQAAGRGLQLLFYSVGIGQISSEVPQNLSASRPQDRQFILSSKKLLLSDSGFYLCAWSLPRGTEAFFGQGTRLTVV.